These 15 T cell receptor beta chains share one sample of origin, sequenced in a study of CD4 T cells in relation to SARS-CoV-2 and coronaviruses. Antigen specificity for these receptors is unknown. Before the COVID-19 pandemic, during about 2011-2019, CD4+ T cells were taken from unexposed donors. The cells were cultured for under 13 days before CD4+ T cells were isolated. Assay: immunoSEQ multiplex PCR; the TCRdb copy retains only in-frame clones and omits some. This sample has roughly 17,000 clones; 60% to 80% occur once, and the top ten carry 15% to 19%. The specimen sequenced was CD4+ T cells from PBMCs, cultured in vitro. The receptors stem from a human donor in good health.

This chain links TRBV5-4 with TRBJ2-7; D is unclear. Trimming shortened V by 4 bases and J by 3 bases, and 8 bases separated the two germline ends. The CDR3 runs to 12 residues. CDR1 is SGHNT and CDR2 is YYREEE in the germline V gene (reference sequence). CDR3 amino acids: CASSADGYEQYF. In DNA, the CDR3 is TGTGCCAGCAGCGCGGACGGCTACGAGCAGTACTTC.

This sequence joins TRBV11-2 and TRBJ2-7, with D hard to call. CDR1 and CDR2 (germline): SGHAT, FQNNGV. This CDR3 is 11 amino acids long. V was trimmed by 5 bases and J by 2 bases, leaving 4 bases between them. CDR3 region: CASSAAYEQYF. The CDR3 nucleotides read TGTGCCAGCAGCGCCGCCTACGAGCAGTACTTC.

The rearrangement links TRBV19 to TRBJ2-2; 8 bases are shared with TRBD1. The CDR3 is 13 residues long. The germline V gene encodes CDR1 LNHDA and CDR2 SQIVND (reference sequence). V was clipped by 9 bases and J by 7 bases; unmatched bases: 7. The CDR3 region is CASYGQGGGELFF. DNA of the CDR3: TGTGCCAGCTATGGACAGGGAGGCGGGGAGCTGTTTTTT.

V gene TRBV3-1 (or the pseudogene TRBV3-2) combines with J gene TRBJ1-3, with D possibly TRBD1 on 6 matching bases. Germline CDR1 and CDR2: LGHDT and YNNKEL (reference sequence). With 1 base removed from V and 4 bases from J, the gap between germline ends came to 8 bases. This CDR3 comprises 14 residues. CDR3 protein: CASSQVTGGNTIYF. The CDR3, as DNA: TGTGCCAGCAGCCAAGTAACAGGGGGAAACACCATATATTTT.

The V and J genes are TRBV28 and TRBJ1-5; possible D gene TRBD1, 5 bases. The V and J ends lost 8 bases and 0 bases respectively, with 26 bases between them. The CDR3 consists of 19 residues. From germline, CDR1 is MDHEN and CDR2 SYDVKM. This CDR3 reads CASSSQGPRFWDSNQPQHF. The CDR3 DNA sequence: TGTGCCAGCTCGAGCCAGGGCCCAAGGTTCTGGGATAGCAATCAGCCCCAGCATTTT.

The chain combines TRBV4-1 with TRBJ1-4; D might be TRBD1 (5 bases). CDR1 and CDR2 (germline): MGHRA, YSYEKL. Trimming removed 5 bases from V and 4 bases from J, with 11 bases in between. CDR3 length: 14 residues. The CDR3 spells CASSLGTVNEKLFF. CDR3 DNA: TGCGCCAGCAGCTTAGGGACGGTTAATGAAAAACTGTTTTTT.

About this clone: The DNA is left out, because the CDR3 cannot be placed on it with certainty; the CDR3 is given as TCRdb lists it. The gene calls are TRBV1 and TRBJ2-3; TRBD2 was called by the table and not checked on the DNA. TRBV1 is a pseudogene locus. 16 amino acids form the CDR3, both terminal residues included. CDR3: CTSSQVGAGSTDTQYF.

This clone showed up just a few times. The CDR3 loop is CASSPGADIPQYF. The CDR3 DNA follows: TGTGCCAGCTCACCAGGGGCAGATATCCCGCAGTACTTC. The chain carries TRBV18 and TRBJ2-7; TRBD1 is a possible D gene (5 bases). Trimming removed 2 bases at V and 9 bases at J, with 14 bases between. Germline assignment: CDR1 KGHSH and CDR2 LQKENI. CDR3 size: 13 residues. Full variable domain (rest looked up from reference TRBV18 and TRBJ2-7): NAGVMQNPRHLVRRRGQEARLRCSPMKGHSHVYWYRQLPEEGLKFMVYLQKENIIDESGMPKERFSAEFPKEGPSILRIQQVVRGDSAAYFCASSPGADIPQYFGPGTRLTVT.

This clone showed up just once. The J gene is TRBJ2-2, the V gene TRBV5-1; TRBD2 might be the D (6 bases). The CDR3 contains 16 residues. V lost 4 bases to trimming and J lost 8 bases, with 21 bases between them. Germline-derived CDR1 and CDR2 are SGHRS and YFSETQ. CDR3 amino acids: CASSSPGLITRGELFF. CDR3 nucleotide sequence: TGCGCCAGCAGCAGCCCGGGACTCATCACTCGGGGGGAGCTGTTTTTT.

The chain couples TRBV9 to TRBJ1-2; D gene uncertain. Trimming left V 0 bases short and J 2 bases short, with 5 bases between. CDR3 length: 13 amino acids. Germline loops: CDR1 SGDLS, CDR2 YYNGEE. The CDR3 coding sequence is TGTGCCAGCAGCGTAGATGCCAACTATGGCTACACCTTC. Protein sequence: CASSVDANYGYTF. Full variable domain (remainder filled in from reference TRBV9 and TRBJ1-2): DSGVTQTPKHLITATGQRVTLRCSPRSGDLSVYWYQQSLDQGLQFLIQYYNGEERAKGNILERFSAQQFPDLHSELNLSSLELGDSALYFCASSVDANYGYTFGSGTRLTVV.

This clone has just one count. The genes are TRBV4-1 and TRBJ1-2; D not certain. V was clipped by 0 bases and J by 2 bases, with 7 bases between them. The CDR3 runs to 14 residues. Germline loops: CDR1 MGHRA, CDR2 YSYEKL. CDR3 sequence reads: CASSQDGLNYGYTF. CDR3 sequence (DNA): TGCGCCAGCAGCCAAGACGGGCTAAACTATGGCTACACCTTC.

The V call is TRBV5-8, the J call TRBJ1-3; TRBD1 is a possible D gene (5 bases). The V end was cut by 0 bases, the J end by 3 bases, with 7 bases between. CDR1 SGHTS and CDR2 YDEGEE come from the germline V gene. CDR3 length: 14 residues. The CDR3 bases are TGTGCCAGCAGCTTGGCAGGGTTTGGAAACACCATATATTTT. Translated, it gives CASSLAGFGNTIYF.

This clone was seen a handful of times. The chain couples TRBV7-7 to TRBJ2-5; 7 positions match TRBD1. V lost 5 bases and J lost 1; bases outside the gene matches: 4. Germline assignment: CDR1 SSHAT and CDR2 FNYEAQ (reference sequence). This CDR3 is 14 amino acids long. CDR3 nucleotide sequence: TGTGCCAGCAGCAAGGGACAGCTCCAAGAGACCCAGTACTTC. Translation gives CASSKGQLQETQYF.

The CDR3: CASSYQLDTGELFF. The CDR3 nucleotides are TGCGCCAGCAGCTATCAACTAGACACCGGGGAGCTGTTTTTT. V is TRBV5-1 and J is TRBJ2-2; the D gene is possibly TRBD2 (5 bases). V gave up 3 bases and J gave up 3 bases, with 9 bases separating them. CDR3 length equals 14 residues. CDR1 is SGHRS and CDR2 is YFSETQ in the germline V gene.

The chain recombines TRBV27 with TRBJ1-2; D remains unclear. The CDR3 extends over 14 amino acids. Deletions cut 2 bases from V and 4 bases from J, with 11 bases between. Per germline, CDR1 MNHEY and CDR2 SMNVEV (reference sequence). The CDR3: CASSLSPGPYGYTF. The CDR3 DNA reads as TGTGCCAGCAGTTTAAGCCCAGGACCCTATGGCTACACCTTC.